Listed below are T cell receptor beta chains from one sample, sequenced in a study of cytomegalovirus exposure and HLA in healthy donors. Using immunoSEQ multiplex PCR, the repertoire was profiled, and TCRdb retains in-frame clones only, with some absent. The sample has 85,000 to 100,000 clones; roughly 86% are singletons. Sequencing was performed on PBMCs. The receptors stem from a young man in good health and CMV-seropositive. CDR3s include the opening cysteine and the closing phenylalanine or tryptophan. Fields, in order: J gene, V gene, D gene, clone size, CDR3 protein, CDR3 DNA. A D gene is named only where the DNA matches it firmly. Some rows have no size entry. The others give once, few or many, or a class for an expanded clone.

J gene: TRBJ2-7
V gene: TRBV10-1
D gene: NA
clone size: NA
CDR3 protein: CASSDYLGSYEQYF
CDR3 DNA: TGCGCCAGCAGTGACTACCTAGGTTCCTACGAGCAGTACTTC

J gene: TRBJ2-6
V gene: TRBV19
D gene: TRBD2
clone size: NA
CDR3 protein: CASSGGGYRSGANVLTF
CDR3 DNA: TGTGCCAGTAGTGGGGGGGGATACCGCTCTGGGGCCAACGTCCTGACTTTC

J gene: TRBJ2-5
V gene: TRBV5-1
D gene: TRBD1
clone size: NA
CDR3 protein: CASSYQGAGGQTQYF
CDR3 DNA: TGCGCCAGCAGCTACCAGGGGGCCGGGGGACAGACCCAGTACTTC

J gene: TRBJ1-4
V gene: TRBV5-1
D gene: TRBD1
clone size: NA
CDR3 protein: CASSRQGAREKLFF
CDR3 DNA: TGCGCCAGCAGCAGGCAGGGGGCTCGTGAAAAACTGTTTTTT

J gene: TRBJ2-1
V gene: TRBV10-3
D gene: TRBD1
clone size: NA
CDR3 protein: CAIKTGSSYNEQFF
CDR3 DNA: TGTGCCATCAAGACAGGGTCTTCCTACAATGAGCAGTTCTTC

J gene: TRBJ2-7
V gene: TRBV7-6
D gene: TRBD1
clone size: NA
CDR3 protein: CASSSGGRSYEQYF
CDR3 DNA: TGTGCCAGCAGCTCAGGGGGTAGGTCCTACGAGCAGTACTTC

J gene: TRBJ1-4
V gene: TRBV14
D gene: TRBD1
clone size: NA
CDR3 protein: CASGTAESEKLFF
CDR3 DNA: TGTGCCAGCGGGACAGCCGAAAGTGAAAAACTGTTTTTT

J gene: TRBJ1-1
V gene: TRBV7-9
D gene: NA
clone size: NA
CDR3 protein: CASSSRGATEAFF
CDR3 DNA: TGTGCCAGCAGCTCCCGGGGAGCCACTGAAGCTTTCTTT

J gene: TRBJ2-7
V gene: TRBV11-2
D gene: NA
clone size: NA
CDR3 protein: CASSAVTTYEQYF
CDR3 DNA: TGTGCCAGCAGCGCAGTGACAACCTACGAGCAGTACTTC

J gene: TRBJ2-6
V gene: TRBV7-7
D gene: TRBD2
clone size: NA
CDR3 protein: CASSLKPWGGGANVLTF
CDR3 DNA: TGTGCTAGCAGCTTAAAACCTTGGGGGGGTGGGGCCAACGTCCTGACTTTC

J gene: TRBJ1-5
V gene: TRBV6-6
D gene: TRBD1
clone size: NA
CDR3 protein: CASSRQGNQPQHF
CDR3 DNA: TGTGCCAGCAGCCGACAGGGTAATCAGCCCCAGCATTTT

J gene: TRBJ2-2
V gene: TRBV28
D gene: NA
clone size: NA
CDR3 protein: CASSELKGELFF
CDR3 DNA: TGTGCCAGCAGTGAGCTAAAAGGGGAGCTGTTTTTT

J gene: TRBJ1-2
V gene: TRBV28
D gene: TRBD1
clone size: few
CDR3 protein: CASSLFVPGQGYNYGYTF
CDR3 DNA: TGTGCCAGCAGTTTATTCGTCCCGGGACAGGGTTATAACTATGGCTACACCTTC

J gene: TRBJ2-5
V gene: TRBV28
D gene: TRBD1
clone size: NA
CDR3 protein: CASTPTGGAQTQYF
CDR3 DNA: TGTGCCAGTACACCCACAGGGGGCGCGCAGACCCAGTACTTC

J gene: TRBJ1-3
V gene: TRBV30
D gene: NA
clone size: NA
CDR3 protein: CAWSTLWNTIYF
CDR3 DNA: TGTGCCTGGAGTACTCTTTGGAACACCATATATTTT

J gene: TRBJ1-1
V gene: TRBV7-3
D gene: NA
clone size: NA
CDR3 protein: CASSLTLDRLNTEAFF
CDR3 DNA: TGTGCCAGCAGCTTAACCCTGGACAGACTGAACACTGAAGCTTTCTTT

J gene: TRBJ2-5
V gene: TRBV5-6
D gene: NA
clone size: NA
CDR3 protein: CASSFAGSGETQYF
CDR3 DNA: TGTGCCAGCAGCTTCGCAGGGTCTGGGGAGACCCAGTACTTC

J gene: TRBJ1-1
V gene: TRBV5-1
D gene: TRBD1
clone size: NA
CDR3 protein: CASSIQTGQVNTEAFF
CDR3 DNA: TGCGCCAGCAGCATACAAACGGGACAGGTGAACACTGAAGCTTTCTTT

J gene: TRBJ1-1
V gene: TRBV2
D gene: TRBD1
clone size: NA
CDR3 protein: CASRQQGAPDTEAFF
CDR3 DNA: TGTGCCAGCAGGCAACAGGGGGCGCCGGACACTGAAGCTTTCTTT

J gene: TRBJ2-1
V gene: TRBV10-3
D gene: TRBD1
clone size: NA
CDR3 protein: CAISDEMAGGNNEQFF
CDR3 DNA: TGTGCCATCAGTGACGAGATGGCAGGGGGAAACAATGAGCAGTTCTTC

J gene: TRBJ2-1
V gene: TRBV29-1
D gene: TRBD2
clone size: NA
CDR3 protein: CSVDPRVGLAGYNEQFF
CDR3 DNA: TGCAGCGTTGATCCCCGGGTAGGACTAGCGGGATACAATGAGCAGTTCTTC

J gene: TRBJ2-2
V gene: TRBV7-7
D gene: NA
clone size: NA
CDR3 protein: CASSPPTGPGELFF
CDR3 DNA: TGTGCTAGCAGCCCACCAACAGGCCCCGGGGAGCTGTTTTTT

J gene: TRBJ1-1
V gene: TRBV28
D gene: NA
clone size: NA
CDR3 protein: CASLTRGGEAFF
CDR3 DNA: TGTGCCAGCTTAACGCGGGGTGGTGAAGCTTTCTTT

J gene: TRBJ1-4
V gene: TRBV28
D gene: TRBD1
clone size: NA
CDR3 protein: CASSLGTGGSKLFF
CDR3 DNA: TGTGCCAGCAGTTTAGGGACAGGGGGTTCCAAACTGTTTTTT

J gene: TRBJ2-7
V gene: TRBV25-1
D gene: NA
clone size: few
CDR3 protein: CASSTVPYEQYF
CDR3 DNA: TGTGCCAGCAGCACTGTACCATACGAGCAGTACTTC

J gene: TRBJ2-7
V gene: TRBV25-1
D gene: TRBD2
clone size: NA
CDR3 protein: CACPRLAGGIGYEQYF
CDR3 DNA: TGTGCCTGCCCCCGGCTAGCGGGAGGTATCGGGTACGAGCAGTACTTC

J gene: TRBJ2-5
V gene: TRBV5-1
D gene: NA
clone size: NA
CDR3 protein: CASSRTPQETQYF
CDR3 DNA: TGCGCCAGCTCACGGACACCCCAAGAGACCCAGTACTTC

J gene: TRBJ2-2
V gene: TRBV28
D gene: NA
clone size: NA
CDR3 protein: CASSLTSPSGELFF
CDR3 DNA: TGTGCCAGCAGTTTAACTAGCCCCTCCGGGGAGCTGTTTTTT

J gene: TRBJ1-2
V gene: TRBV19
D gene: NA
clone size: NA
CDR3 protein: CASSASGVDYTF
CDR3 DNA: TGTGCCAGTAGTGCGTCAGGGGTAGACTACACCTTC

J gene: TRBJ1-4
V gene: TRBV4-1
D gene: NA
clone size: NA
CDR3 protein: CASSQGWAGGYEKLFF
CDR3 DNA: TGCGCCAGCAGCCAGGGCTGGGCGGGGGGTTATGAAAAACTGTTTTTT

J gene: TRBJ1-5
V gene: TRBV5-1
D gene: TRBD1
clone size: NA
CDR3 protein: CASSLDPRGSQPQHF
CDR3 DNA: TGCGCCAGCAGCTTGGACCCCAGGGGGAGTCAGCCCCAGCATTTT

J gene: TRBJ1-4
V gene: TRBV5-1
D gene: NA
clone size: NA
CDR3 protein: CASRQGGFDEKLFF
CDR3 DNA: TGCGCCAGCAGACAGGGCGGATTTGATGAAAAACTGTTTTTT

J gene: TRBJ2-6
V gene: TRBV6-5
D gene: NA
clone size: NA
CDR3 protein: CASSYRQVAGANVLTF
CDR3 DNA: TGTGCCAGCAGTTACCGACAGGTAGCTGGGGCCAACGTCCTGACTTTC

J gene: TRBJ2-7
V gene: TRBV11-2
D gene: TRBD1
clone size: NA
CDR3 protein: CASSFKTGDRGRWEQYF
CDR3 DNA: TGTGCCAGCAGCTTCAAGACGGGGGACAGGGGGCGATGGGAGCAGTACTTC

J gene: TRBJ1-4
V gene: TRBV6-5
D gene: NA
clone size: NA
CDR3 protein: CASSYYASSNEKLFF
CDR3 DNA: TGTGCCAGCAGTTACTACGCGTCTTCTAATGAAAAACTGTTTTTT

J gene: TRBJ2-7
V gene: TRBV7-9
D gene: NA
clone size: few
CDR3 protein: CASSPSPDEQYF
CDR3 DNA: TGTGCCAGCAGCCCTTCCCCGGACGAGCAGTACTTC

J gene: TRBJ1-1
V gene: TRBV28
D gene: NA
clone size: NA
CDR3 protein: CAGSSPPGRGSAFF
CDR3 DNA: TGTGCCGGCAGTTCCCCCCCGGGAAGGGGGTCAGCTTTCTTT

J gene: TRBJ2-3
V gene: TRBV5-8
D gene: TRBD2
clone size: NA
CDR3 protein: CASKGLAVIGTDTQYF
CDR3 DNA: TGTGCCAGCAAGGGACTAGCGGTTATTGGCACAGATACGCAGTATTTT

J gene: TRBJ1-1
V gene: TRBV28
D gene: NA
clone size: NA
CDR3 protein: CASSSGLGTEAFF
CDR3 DNA: TGTGCCAGCAGTTCCGGACTGGGCACTGAAGCTTTCTTT

J gene: TRBJ2-1
V gene: TRBV4-1
D gene: TRBD1
clone size: NA
CDR3 protein: CASSPPRQGLVNEQFF
CDR3 DNA: TGCGCCAGCAGCCCCCCCCGACAGGGTTTAGTTAATGAGCAGTTCTTC

J gene: TRBJ2-7
V gene: TRBV5-1
D gene: NA
clone size: NA
CDR3 protein: CASSQTGLRSYEQYF
CDR3 DNA: TGCGCCAGCAGCCAAACAGGGTTACGTTCCTACGAGCAGTACTTC

J gene: TRBJ2-7
V gene: TRBV7-2
D gene: TRBD1
clone size: NA
CDR3 protein: CASSLATGSLYEQYF
CDR3 DNA: TGTGCCAGCAGCTTAGCGACAGGGTCGCTTTACGAGCAGTACTTC

J gene: TRBJ2-5
V gene: TRBV7-2
D gene: TRBD1
clone size: NA
CDR3 protein: CATIPPPGRTGGGETQYF
CDR3 DNA: TGTGCCACCATACCACCGCCTGGCAGGACAGGGGGCGGGGAGACCCAGTACTTC